This T cell receptor beta chain was sequenced for a study of blood T cell repertoires in COVID-19. Study at large: Donors in the United States, Italy and Spain gave samples during acute or convalescent COVID-19. Sources were T cells, B-cell-depleted T cells, or PBMCs; the material itself was cDNA or gDNA.

Original methodology: By means of reference gene primer amplification, nucleated cell counts were estimated. Generated by immunoSEQ multiplex PCR, the TCRdb table keeps only in-frame clones and is missing some. V and J calls and clone size are as listed in that table; D and trimming were resolved from the DNA. Among some 39,000 clones listed, 85% to 90% were seen once. Germline CDR1 SGHTS, CDR2 YDEGEE. V gave up 0 bases and J gave up 4 bases; unmatched junction bases: 4. The CDR3 extends over 15 amino acids. The chain couples TRBV5-8 to TRBJ1-5; TRBD1 matches 7 bases. The specimen was peripheral blood. The receptor was derived from a man aged 55-75 years with acute or convalescent COVID-19. The CDR3 region is CASSLGQGKNQPQHF. CDR3 bases: TGTGCCAGCAGCTTGGGACAGGGAAAAAATCAGCCCCAGCATTTT.